This is a list of T cell receptor beta chains from one sample in a study of human T cells and chemical hapten exposure. A single record per CDR3 protein comes from TCRdb applying MiXCR to the RACE reads. The profile shows some 360,000 distinct CDR3 sequences, less than 6.5% of them singletons. This specimen consisted of whole blood, obtained in connection with sensitization to the hapten diphenylcyclopropenone (DPC). The origin of the receptors is a woman between 50 and 59 years old with alopecia areata. Some clones in this sample may be carry-over from other donors' samples. Each CDR3 is given with its conserved first and last residue. Each record gives: clone size, V gene, CDR3 protein. The size entry is marked missing in some rows and otherwise reads once, few, many or a size class.

many	TRBV18	CASSPRDARNTEAFF
NA	TRBV7-2	CASSSDRGRNTEAFF
NA	TRBV20-1	CSAQRSGGNEQFF
few	TRBV4-2	CASSQVGPTEAFF
few	TRBV12-3/TRBV12-4	CASSLGVLQGMGGETQYF
NA	TRBV20-1	CSARGGLGNQPQHF
few	TRBV24-1	CATSDLGSSGPTGELFF
few	TRBV12-3/TRBV12-4	CASSSRQGLSGANVLTF
many	TRBV28	CASSSPDTDTQYF
few	TRBV11-2	CASNLLTEAFF
once	TRBV20-1	CSGGLIADTQYF
few	TRBV27	CASRTGQAYEQYF
many	TRBV10-3	CAISESGRESDTQYF
few	TRBV6-6	CASSIDRHPSPLHF
many	TRBV28	CASRLAGGPYEQYF
few	TRBV27	CASGRQGARGYTF
many	TRBV7-7	CASSSRLAGGIPYEQYF
many	TRBV7-8	CASTPGGRDTQYF
many	TRBV29-1	CSVSKSSGSDTQYF
many	TRBV27	CASSFAGRGYEQYF
few	TRBV12-3/TRBV12-4	CAGREKLFF
NA	TRBV12-3/TRBV12-4	CASSFTSGKPLETQYF
medium-sized	TRBV14	CASSQDGTGANVLTF
NA	TRBV7-8	CASSRGPMEQFF
NA	TRBV28	CASSFSGTAGAEAFF
many	TRBV9	CASSVAPRDNEQFF
many	TRBV29-1	CSVPGLAGSYEQYF